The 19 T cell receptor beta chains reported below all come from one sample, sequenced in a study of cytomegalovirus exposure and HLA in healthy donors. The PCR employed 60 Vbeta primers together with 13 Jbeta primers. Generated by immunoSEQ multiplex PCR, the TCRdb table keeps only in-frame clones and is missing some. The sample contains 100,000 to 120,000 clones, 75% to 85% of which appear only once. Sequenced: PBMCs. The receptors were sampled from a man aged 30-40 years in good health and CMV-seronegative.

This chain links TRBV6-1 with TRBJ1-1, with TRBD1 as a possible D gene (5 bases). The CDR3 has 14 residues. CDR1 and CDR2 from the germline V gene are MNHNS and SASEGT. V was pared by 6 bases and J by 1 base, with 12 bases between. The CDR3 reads CASSPAGTNTEAFF. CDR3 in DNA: TGTGCCAGCAGCCCGGCGGGGACGAACACTGAAGCTTTCTTT.

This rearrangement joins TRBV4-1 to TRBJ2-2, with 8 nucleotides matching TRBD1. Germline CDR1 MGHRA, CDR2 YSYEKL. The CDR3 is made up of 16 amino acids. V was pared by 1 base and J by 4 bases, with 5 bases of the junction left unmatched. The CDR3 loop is CASSQGRTGTTGELFF. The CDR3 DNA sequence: TGCGCCAGCAGCCAAGGACGGACAGGGACCACCGGGGAGCTGTTTTTT.

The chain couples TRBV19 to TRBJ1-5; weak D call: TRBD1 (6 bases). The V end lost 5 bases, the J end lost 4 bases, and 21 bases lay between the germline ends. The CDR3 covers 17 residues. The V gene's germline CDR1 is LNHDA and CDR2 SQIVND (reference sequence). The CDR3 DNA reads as TGTGCCAGTAGTGCCCACCCGCCGGGGACAAGTAATCAGCCCCAGCATTTT. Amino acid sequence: CASSAHPPGTSNQPQHF.

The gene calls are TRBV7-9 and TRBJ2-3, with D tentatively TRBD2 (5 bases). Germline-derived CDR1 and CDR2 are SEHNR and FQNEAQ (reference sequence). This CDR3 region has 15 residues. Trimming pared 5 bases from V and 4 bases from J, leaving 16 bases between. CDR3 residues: CASSPGGPGPDTQYF. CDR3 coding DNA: TGTGCCAGCAGCCCCGGAGGACCCGGCCCAGATACGCAGTATTTT.

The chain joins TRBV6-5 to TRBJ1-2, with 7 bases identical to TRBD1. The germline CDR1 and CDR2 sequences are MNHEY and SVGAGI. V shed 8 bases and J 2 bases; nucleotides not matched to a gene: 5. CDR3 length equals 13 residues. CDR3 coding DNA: TGTGCCAGCGCCGGGACAGCAAACTATGGCTACACCTTC. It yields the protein CASAGTANYGYTF.

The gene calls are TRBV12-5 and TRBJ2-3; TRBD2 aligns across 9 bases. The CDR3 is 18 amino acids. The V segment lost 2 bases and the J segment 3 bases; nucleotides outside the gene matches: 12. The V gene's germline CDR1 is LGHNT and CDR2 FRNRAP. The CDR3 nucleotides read TGTGCTAGTGGTTTGTCCCGGAGGCGGGGGGGCGGTACAGATACGCAGTATTTT. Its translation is CASGLSRRRGGGTDTQYF.

The CDR3 DNA is TGTGCCAGCAGCACTCGTGGGGCGAGAAACACTGAAGCTTTCTTT. It specifies CASSTRGARNTEAFF. The chain combines TRBV7-2 with TRBJ1-1, with a possible D match to TRBD1 (5 bases). This CDR3 has 15 amino acids. Germline assignment: CDR1 SGHTA and CDR2 FQGNSA. Trimming took off 5 bases at V and 2 bases at J, with 15 bases between the two ends.

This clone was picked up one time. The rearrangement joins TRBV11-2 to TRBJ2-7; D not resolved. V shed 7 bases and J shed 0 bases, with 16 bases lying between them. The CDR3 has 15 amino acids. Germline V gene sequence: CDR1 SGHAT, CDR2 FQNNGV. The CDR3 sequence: CASTRDRWSSYEQYF. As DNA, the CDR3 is TGTGCCAGCACCAGAGACCGGTGGAGCTCCTACGAGCAGTACTTC.

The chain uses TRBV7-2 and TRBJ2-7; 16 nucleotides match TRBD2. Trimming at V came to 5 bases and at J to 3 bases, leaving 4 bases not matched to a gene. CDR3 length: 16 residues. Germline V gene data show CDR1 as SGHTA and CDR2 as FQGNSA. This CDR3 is CASSIGTSGGGYEQYF. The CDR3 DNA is TGTGCCAGCAGCATCGGGACTAGCGGGGGGGGCTACGAGCAGTACTTC. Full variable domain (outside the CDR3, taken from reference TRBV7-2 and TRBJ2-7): GAGVSQSPSNKVTEKGKDVELRCDPISGHTALYWYRQSLGQGLEFLIYFQGNSAPDKSGLPSDRFSAERTGGSVSTLTIQRTQQEDSAVYLCASSIGTSGGGYEQYFGPGTRLTVT.

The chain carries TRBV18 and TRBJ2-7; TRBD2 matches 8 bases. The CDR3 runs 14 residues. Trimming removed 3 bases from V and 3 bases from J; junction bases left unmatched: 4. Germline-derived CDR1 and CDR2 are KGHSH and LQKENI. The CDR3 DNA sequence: TGTGCCAGCTCACCTCGGGGGGGCTTCTACGAGCAGTACTTC. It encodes CASSPRGGFYEQYF.

The CDR3 loop reads CASSLEAGEYEQYF. CDR3 nucleotides: TGCGCCAGCAGCTTGGAAGCGGGTGAATACGAGCAGTACTTC. V is TRBV5-1 and J is TRBJ2-7, with a weak D call TRBD2 (6 bases). The V gene lost 0 bases and the J gene lost 4 bases, with 11 bases spanning the gap. The CDR3 is 14 residues long. From germline, CDR1 is SGHRS and CDR2 YFSETQ.

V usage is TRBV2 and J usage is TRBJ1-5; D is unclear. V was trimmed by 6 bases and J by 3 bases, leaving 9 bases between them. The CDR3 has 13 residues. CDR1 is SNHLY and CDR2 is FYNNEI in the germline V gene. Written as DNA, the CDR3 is TGTGCCAGCAGGGCCGAAATCAATCAGCCCCAGCATTTT. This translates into CASRAEINQPQHF.

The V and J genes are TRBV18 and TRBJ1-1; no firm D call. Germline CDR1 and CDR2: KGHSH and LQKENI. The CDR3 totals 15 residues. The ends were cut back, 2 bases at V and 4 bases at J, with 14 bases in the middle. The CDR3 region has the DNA TGTGCCAGCTCACCAGAGGCCCGAGGGTTCACTGAAGCTTTCTTT. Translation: CASSPEARGFTEAFF. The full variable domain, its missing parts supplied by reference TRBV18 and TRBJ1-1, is NAGVMQNPRHLVRRRGQEARLRCSPMKGHSHVYWYRQLPEEGLKFMVYLQKENIIDESGMPKERFSAEFPKEGPSILRIQQVVRGDSAAYFCASSPEARGFTEAFFGQGTRLTVV.

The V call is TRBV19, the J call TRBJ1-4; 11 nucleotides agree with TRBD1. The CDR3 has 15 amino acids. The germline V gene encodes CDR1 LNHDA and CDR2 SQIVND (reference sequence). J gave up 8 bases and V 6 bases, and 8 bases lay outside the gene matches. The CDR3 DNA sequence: TGTGCCAGTAGCGGCGGACAGGGGGCAGGGGAAAAACTGTTTTTT. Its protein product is CASSGGQGAGEKLFF. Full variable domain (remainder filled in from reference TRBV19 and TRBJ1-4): DGGITQSPKYLFRKEGQNVTLSCEQNLNHDAMYWYRQDPGQGLRLIYYSQIVNDFQKGDIAEGYSVSREKKESFPLTVTSAQKNPTAFYLCASSGGQGAGEKLFFGSGTQLSVL.

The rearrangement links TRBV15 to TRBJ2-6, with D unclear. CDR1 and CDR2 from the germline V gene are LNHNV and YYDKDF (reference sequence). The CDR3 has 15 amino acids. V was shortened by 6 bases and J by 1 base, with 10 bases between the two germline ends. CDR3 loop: CATSKMESGANVLTF. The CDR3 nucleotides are TGTGCCACCAGTAAGATGGAGTCTGGGGCCAACGTCCTGACTTTC. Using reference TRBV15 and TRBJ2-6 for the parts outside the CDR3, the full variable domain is DAMVIQNPRYQVTQFGKPVTLSCSQTLNHNVMYWYQQKSSQAPKLLFHYYDKDFNNEADTPDNFQSRRPNTSFCFLDIRSPGLGDTAMYLCATSKMESGANVLTFGAGSRLTVL.

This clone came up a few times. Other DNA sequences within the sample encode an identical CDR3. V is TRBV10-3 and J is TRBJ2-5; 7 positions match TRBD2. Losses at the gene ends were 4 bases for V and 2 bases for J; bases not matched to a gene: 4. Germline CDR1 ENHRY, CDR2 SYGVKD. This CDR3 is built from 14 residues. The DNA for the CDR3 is TGTGCCATCAGTGGGCTAGCGGCGCAAGAGACCCAGTACTTC. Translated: CAISGLAAQETQYF.

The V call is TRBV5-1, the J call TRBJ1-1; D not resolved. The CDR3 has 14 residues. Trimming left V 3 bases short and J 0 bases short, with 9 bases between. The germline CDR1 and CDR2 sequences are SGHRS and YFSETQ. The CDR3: CASSSIQMNTEAFF. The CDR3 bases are TGCGCCAGCAGCTCTATACAGATGAACACTGAAGCTTTCTTT.

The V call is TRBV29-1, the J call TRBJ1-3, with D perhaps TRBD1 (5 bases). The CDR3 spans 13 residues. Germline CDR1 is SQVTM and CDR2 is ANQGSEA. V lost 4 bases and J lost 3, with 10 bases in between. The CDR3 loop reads CSVAQGGGNTIYF. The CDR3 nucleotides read TGCAGCGTTGCCCAGGGAGGTGGAAACACCATATATTTT.

This CDR3 reads CASSLNPHGTSGNYEQYF. The DNA for the CDR3 is TGTGCCAGCAGTTTAAACCCCCACGGGACTAGCGGCAACTACGAGCAGTACTTC. The chain uses TRBV27 and TRBJ2-7; 11 positions match TRBD2. CDR3 length equals 18 residues. Germline V CDR1 and CDR2: MNHEY, SMNVEV (reference sequence). Losses at the gene ends were 2 bases for V and 3 bases for J; bases not matched to a gene: 12.